One sample yielded the 32 T cell receptor beta chains listed below, sequenced in a study of blood T cell repertoires in COVID-19. Assay: immunoSEQ multiplex PCR; the TCRdb copy retains only in-frame clones and omits some. The repertoire holds fewer than 250,000 clones, about 83% seen once, with roughly 5.2% in the top ten. The sample was peripheral blood. These receptors came from a woman of 80 years or more with COVID-19, enrolled during active disease.

This clone was seen a few times. The chain joins TRBV7-2 to TRBJ2-1, with D uncertain. The CDR3 spans 12 residues. Trimming cost V 8 bases and J 10 bases, with 15 bases left between them. Per germline, CDR1 SGHTA and CDR2 FQGNSA. The CDR3 DNA reads as TGTGCCAGCGGCCCCCACAGCCGGGAGCAGTTCTTC. It specifies CASGPHSREQFF.

This chain links TRBV3-1 (or the pseudogene TRBV3-2) with TRBJ2-5; 9 bases map to TRBD1. V lost 3 bases to trimming and J lost 11 bases; unmatched junction nucleotides: 1. This CDR3 contains 11 residues. Germline lookup yields CDR1 LGHDT and CDR2 YNNKEL (reference sequence). The CDR3 nucleotides read TGTGCCAGCAGCCAGGGGACAGGGCAGTACTTC. This sequence encodes CASSQGTGQYF.

V gene TRBV23-1 combines with J gene TRBJ2-1; 8 bases agree with TRBD2. TRBV23-1 is designated an ORF whose function remains uncertain. The CDR3 contains 16 residues. Trimming took 0 bases from V and 6 from J; bases not matched to a gene: 7. The CDR3 bases are TGCGCCAGCAGTCAATCCCCGGGGGGGGCCACCAATGAGCAGTTCTTC. It is translated as CASSQSPGGATNEQFF.

This clone was picked up one time. The chain combines TRBV18 with TRBJ2-3; 9 nucleotides match TRBD2. The V segment lost 2 bases and the J segment 8 bases; nucleotides outside the gene matches: 8. CDR1 is KGHSH, CDR2 LQKENI, per germline. The CDR3 length is 15 residues. The CDR3 loop is CASSPTAGGQSTQYF. Here the CDR3 DNA reads TGTGCCAGCTCACCAACAGCGGGGGGACAGAGTACGCAGTATTTT.

Only a few counts were recorded for this clone. The V and J genes are TRBV11-2 and TRBJ1-2, with 8 positions matching TRBD1. The trim removed 1 base at V and 8 bases at J, leaving 6 bases unmatched. This CDR3 comprises 14 residues. CDR1 is SGHAT, CDR2 FQNNGV, per germline. CDR3 nucleotides: TGTGCCAGCAGCTTAGGACAGGGGTTCGGAGGCTACACCTTC. It translates to CASSLGQGFGGYTF.

The chain carries TRBV5-1 and TRBJ1-1; D gene unclear. Trimming stripped 2 bases from V and 3 bases from J, with 35 bases between. Germline CDR1 reads SGHRS; CDR2 reads YFSETQ. The CDR3 is 22 amino acids. CDR3 in amino acids: CASSLSGPQDYVIPSGDTEAFF. CDR3 nucleotide sequence: TGCGCCAGCAGCTTAAGTGGTCCGCAGGACTATGTTATCCCCAGTGGAGACACTGAAGCTTTCTTT.

The genes are TRBV7-2 and TRBJ1-3; D gene unclear. CDR1 and CDR2 from the germline V gene are SGHTA and FQGNSA. V was shortened by 2 bases and J by 0 bases, with 8 bases between the two germline ends. The CDR3 consists of 15 residues. The CDR3: CASSLNILSGNTIYF. The CDR3 DNA sequence: TGTGCCAGCAGCTTAAACATTCTCTCTGGAAACACCATATATTTT.

This chain connects TRBV4-2 to TRBJ1-4; D gene uncertain. The CDR3 is made up of 17 amino acids. Germline CDR1 and CDR2: LGHNA and YNFKEQ. V lost 0 bases, J lost 5 bases, and 16 bases lay in between. CDR3 sequence: CASSQDRGGGVNEKLFF. In nucleotides, the CDR3 is TGTGCCAGCAGCCAAGATCGCGGAGGCGGGGTGAATGAAAAACTGTTTTTT.

The gene calls are TRBV6-4 and TRBJ1-2; 9 bases are a match to TRBD1. Trimming took 6 bases from V and 8 from J; bases not matched to a gene: 19. CDR3 size: 17 residues. Germline V gene lookup returns CDR1 MRHNA and CDR2 SNTAGT. DNA for the CDR3: TGTGCCAGCAGGACCGGGACAGGGCAGCCAAGGTGGGGAGGCTACACCTTC. Translation gives CASRTGTGQPRWGGYTF.

J is TRBJ1-6 and V is TRBV3-1 (or the pseudogene TRBV3-2); no firm D call. V was cut by 11 bases and J by 7 bases, with 15 bases left in between. In germline, CDR1 is LGHDT, CDR2 YNNKEL (reference sequence). This CDR3 is built from 13 residues. This chain's CDR3 is CAARQAGNSPLHF. In nucleotides, the CDR3 is TGTGCCGCCCGGCAGGCGGGGAATTCACCCCTCCACTTT.

The chain has TRBV28 and TRBJ2-7; D not resolved. V was pared by 4 bases and J by 2 bases, with 12 bases between. CDR3 length: 14 residues. Per germline, CDR1 MDHEN and CDR2 SYDVKM. CDR3 nucleotides: TGTGCCAGCAGTTCGGCGACAACGACCTACGAGCAGTACTTC. Translating gives CASSSATTTYEQYF.

This chain links TRBV6-2 or TRBV6-3 with TRBJ1-2, with 8 nucleotides matching TRBD1. J was trimmed by 2 bases and V by 5 bases; bases with no gene match: 13. This CDR3 has 17 amino acids. Germline V CDR1 and CDR2: MNHEY, SVGEGT. This CDR3 reads CASSRHAPGQENYGYTF. The CDR3 coding sequence is TGTGCCAGCAGTCGTCACGCTCCGGGACAGGAGAACTATGGCTACACCTTC.

V usage is TRBV5-4 and J usage is TRBJ2-7; 12 bases fit TRBD2. The CDR3 length is 17 residues. V lost 4 bases, J lost 5 bases, and 13 bases stayed unmatched. CDR1 is SGHNT and CDR2 is YYREEE in the germline V gene (reference sequence). CDR3 residues: CASSPPGLAGGRNEQYF. Here the CDR3 DNA reads TGTGCCAGCAGCCCGCCTGGGCTAGCGGGGGGGCGGAACGAGCAGTACTTC. The entire variable domain, with the rest obtained from reference TRBV5-4 and TRBJ2-7, is as follows: ETGVTQSPTHLIKTRGQQVTLRCSSQSGHNTVSWYQQALGQGPQFIFQYYREEENGRGNFPPRFSGLQFPNYSSELNVNALELDDSALYLCASSPPGLAGGRNEQYFGPGTRLTVT.

The chain recombines TRBV18 with TRBJ2-1; 7 nucleotides align to TRBD1. Germline V gene lookup returns CDR1 KGHSH and CDR2 LQKENI. The ends lost 1 base at V and 3 bases at J; junction bases unmatched: 3. The CDR3 sequence is 15 residues long. CDR3 in DNA: TGTGCCAGCTCACCACAGGGGGCAAACTACAATGAGCAGTTCTTC. This encodes CASSPQGANYNEQFF. Based on the CDR3 plus reference TRBV18 and TRBJ2-1, the full variable domain is NAGVMQNPRHLVRRRGQEARLRCSPMKGHSHVYWYRQLPEEGLKFMVYLQKENIIDESGMPKERFSAEFPKEGPSILRIQQVVRGDSAAYFCASSPQGANYNEQFFGPGTRLTVL.

The chain uses TRBV20-1 and TRBJ1-1; no clear D gene. The ends were cut back, 7 bases at V and 2 bases at J, with 8 bases in the middle. CDR3 length: 11 residues. The V gene's germline CDR1 is DFQATT and CDR2 SNEGSKA (reference sequence). The CDR3: CSGRENTEAFF. The CDR3 region has the DNA TGCAGTGGGCGGGAAAACACTGAAGCTTTCTTT.

CDR3 nucleotides: TGTGCCAGTAGTCGGCAGGGCCTATGGACAGATACGCAGTATTTT. Amino acids: CASSRQGLWTDTQYF. The chain joins TRBV19 to TRBJ2-3, with D tentatively TRBD1 (5 bases). The CDR3 covers 15 residues. The germline V and J ends were trimmed by 5 bases and 3 bases, with 15 bases remaining between them. CDR1 is LNHDA, CDR2 SQIVND, per germline (reference sequence).

J is TRBJ1-1 and V is TRBV30; TRBD1 is a possible D gene (6 bases). The CDR3 contains 14 residues. The V end lost 2 bases, the J end lost 11 bases, and 21 bases lay between the germline ends. CDR1 is GTSNPN, CDR2 SVGIG, per germline (reference sequence). The CDR3 spells CAWSTGQRSRGAFF. CDR3 bases: TGTGCCTGGAGTACCGGACAGCGATCCCGTGGGGCTTTCTTT. Full variable domain (outside the CDR3, taken from reference TRBV30 and TRBJ1-1): SQTIHQWPATLVQPVGSPLSLECTVEGTSNPNLYWYRQAAGRGLQLLFYSVGIGQISSEVPQNLSASRPQDRQFILSSKKLLLSDSGFYLCAWSTGQRSRGAFFGQGTRLTVV.

The chain joins TRBV6-5 to TRBJ1-5; 10 nucleotides match TRBD1. The CDR3 is 14 residues long. From germline, CDR1 is MNHEY and CDR2 SVGAGI. Trimming took 6 bases from V and 7 from J; bases not matched to a gene: 6. The DNA of the CDR3 is TGTGCCAGCAGGTGGGACAGGGGAGACCAGCCCCAGCATTTT. Amino acids: CASRWDRGDQPQHF.

V and J are TRBV19 and TRBJ2-7; TRBD1 is a possible D gene (5 bases). The germline CDR1 and CDR2 sequences are LNHDA and SQIVND (reference sequence). The V end lost 5 bases, the J end lost 3 bases, and 11 bases lay between the germline ends. The length of the CDR3 is 13 residues. DNA of the CDR3: TGTGCCAGTAGTCCCCGACAGAGCTACGAGCAGTACGTC. Residues: CASSPRQSYEQYV.

J is TRBJ2-3 and V is TRBV6-5, with D unclear. This CDR3 contains 15 residues. Germline CDR1 and CDR2: MNHEY and SVGAGI. Trimming removed 6 bases at V and 3 bases at J, with 16 bases between. The CDR3 loop is CASRSGSLGTDTQYF. The CDR3 DNA sequence: TGTGCCAGCAGGTCCGGATCACTCGGGACAGATACGCAGTATTTT.

The chain employs TRBV3-1 (or the pseudogene TRBV3-2) and TRBJ1-2; no definite D call. V was trimmed by 8 bases and J by 1 base, leaving 11 bases between them. CDR3 size: 13 residues. Germline loops: CDR1 LGHDT, CDR2 YNNKEL (reference sequence). The CDR3 region has the DNA TGTGCCAGCGGCGGAGAAATTAACTATGGCTACACCTTC. Its translation: CASGGEINYGYTF.

The rearrangement joins TRBV18 to TRBJ1-1; 7 nucleotides line up with TRBD1. The CDR3 is 15 amino acids. Trimming removed 2 bases from V and 5 bases from J; junction bases left unmatched: 8. Germline CDR1 and CDR2: KGHSH and LQKENI. Here the CDR3 reads CASSPLTGTGTEAFF. CDR3 nucleotides: TGTGCCAGCTCACCATTGACAGGGACGGGGACTGAAGCTTTCTTT. The complete variable domain, with remaining parts taken from reference TRBV18 and TRBJ1-1, reads NAGVMQNPRHLVRRRGQEARLRCSPMKGHSHVYWYRQLPEEGLKFMVYLQKENIIDESGMPKERFSAEFPKEGPSILRIQQVVRGDSAAYFCASSPLTGTGTEAFFGQGTRLTVV.

This rearrangement joins TRBV10-3 to TRBJ2-3; 7 nucleotides line up with TRBD2. With V trimmed by 4 bases and J by 3 bases, 1 base remained unmatched. Germline V CDR1 and CDR2: ENHRY, SYGVKD. The CDR3 is 13 residues long. The CDR3 DNA reads TGTGCCATCAGTGGGACTAGAACAGATACGCAGTATTTT. This codes for CAISGTRTDTQYF.

The chain is built from TRBV10-3 and TRBJ2-3, with D tentatively TRBD2 (6 bases). Germline loops: CDR1 ENHRY, CDR2 SYGVKD. The CDR3 runs 13 residues. Trimming removed 10 bases at V and 1 base at J, with 12 bases between. The CDR3 region has the DNA TGTGCCACCGGGGGTGCCGGCACAGATACGCAGTATTTT. Translating it yields CATGGAGTDTQYF.

V is TRBV5-6 and J is TRBJ1-2; 11 bases fit TRBD1. The germline CDR1 and CDR2 sequences are SGHDT and YYEEEE. V shed 4 bases and J 9 bases; nucleotides not matched to a gene: 8. This CDR3 is 14 amino acids long. The CDR3 is CASSPLGQGASYTF. DNA for the CDR3: TGTGCCAGCAGCCCCCTAGGACAGGGGGCTAGCTACACCTTC.

This clone was recorded only once. V is TRBV2 and J is TRBJ1-2; a weak D match, TRBD1 (6 bases). The V gene's germline CDR1 is SNHLY and CDR2 FYNNEI. With 2 bases removed from V and 7 bases from J, the gap between germline ends came to 11 bases. CDR3 size: 13 residues. CDR3 residues: CASSESTGLGYTF. CDR3 DNA: TGTGCCAGCAGTGAATCGACAGGTCTTGGCTACACCTTC.

The chain links TRBV2 to TRBJ1-1; weak D call: TRBD1 (5 bases). The germline V gene encodes CDR1 SNHLY and CDR2 FYNNEI. V lost 5 bases and J 4 bases, leaving 5 bases between the germline ends. CDR3 length: 11 residues. This CDR3 reads CASSQGTEAFF. In nucleotides, the CDR3 is TGTGCCAGCAGTCAGGGCACTGAAGCTTTCTTT.

The chain carries TRBV30 and TRBJ2-5; the match to TRBD2 covers 13 bases. The V gene's germline CDR1 is GTSNPN and CDR2 SVGIG (reference sequence). This CDR3 is 15 amino acids long. After removal of 1 base from V and 7 bases from J, the junction contained 6 bases not matched to a gene. CDR3 nucleotides: TGTGCCTGGAGTGAAACTAGCGGGGGGGCGGGGACCCAGTACTTC. Its protein is CAWSETSGGAGTQYF.

The V and J genes are TRBV11-2 and TRBJ2-5, with D uncertain. The germline V gene encodes CDR1 SGHAT and CDR2 FQNNGV. The length of the CDR3 is 13 residues. The V end was cut by 2 bases, the J end by 7 bases, with 11 bases between. This CDR3 reads CASSLTPSGTQYF. For the CDR3, the DNA is TGTGCCAGCAGCTTAACTCCTAGTGGGACCCAGTACTTC.

For the CDR3, the DNA is TGTGCCAGCAGTTTATCGAGTTACGACACCCGCCGCGAGCAGTACTTC. Its translation is CASSLSSYDTRREQYF. The chain is built from TRBV27 and TRBJ2-7; D is uncertain. Trimming took off 0 bases at V and 6 bases at J, with 18 bases between the two ends. The length of the CDR3 is 16 residues. From germline, CDR1 is MNHEY and CDR2 SMNVEV (reference sequence).

The chain is built from TRBV5-5 and TRBJ2-7, with D hard to call. The CDR3 has 14 amino acids. V lost 3 bases and J lost 12, with 22 bases in between. Per germline, CDR1 SGHKS and CDR2 YYEKEE (reference sequence). The CDR3 DNA reads TGTGCCAGCAGCTCGCCGACATCGCCACTTCGTCTGTACGTC. This sequence encodes CASSSPTSPLRLYV.

J is TRBJ1-1 and V is TRBV18, with D possibly being TRBD1 (6 bases). The CDR3 covers 14 residues. Trimming removed 4 bases from V and 4 bases from J, with 13 bases in between. The germline gives CDR1 KGHSH, CDR2 LQKENI. The CDR3 spells CASSQARGTTEAFF. The CDR3 coding sequence is TGTGCCAGCTCACAGGCTAGGGGGACCACTGAAGCTTTCTTT.